A selection of T cell receptor beta chains follows, all from one sample in a study of OX40 agonist ivuxolimab in advanced cancers. Produced via immunoSEQ multiplex PCR; TCRdb's table is partial and in-frame only. This sample has some 60,000 clones; 80% to 90% occur once, and the top ten carry 1.9%. Sequencing was performed on CD4+ or CD8+ T cells sorted from blood, taken in a trial of the OX40 agonist ivuxolimab. The receptors stem from an adult with an advanced solid tumor such as melanoma, head and neck, liver or kidney cancer. CDR3s include the opening cysteine and the closing phenylalanine or tryptophan. Fields, in order: V gene, clone size, J gene, D gene, CDR3 protein, CDR3 DNA. The D gene is left open where the match is weak. Not all rows give a size; the values are once, few, many and, for expanded clones, a class.

>TRBV30|NA|TRBJ2-1|TRBD1
CAWSGDRGSYNEQFF
TGTGCCTGGAGTGGGGACAGGGGGTCGTACAATGAGCAGTTCTTC
>TRBV29-1|NA|TRBJ2-5|TRBD2
CSALAGLAEQYF
TGCAGCGCCCTAGCGGGCTTGGCTGAGCAGTACTTC
>TRBV7-2|NA|TRBJ2-7|TRBD1
CASSFKTGGPYEQYF
TGTGCCAGCAGCTTCAAGACAGGGGGGCCCTACGAGCAGTACTTC
>TRBV7-6|NA|TRBJ2-5|NA
CASSLGGNRGETQYF
TGTGCCAGCAGCTTAGGTGGCAATAGGGGGGAGACCCAGTACTTC
>TRBV6-5|NA|TRBJ2-3|NA
CASSSAWGRDTQYF
TGTGCCAGCAGTTCGGCGTGGGGGAGAGATACGCAGTATTTT
>TRBV2|NA|TRBJ1-2|TRBD1
CASRGQDYGYTF
TGTGCCAGCAGAGGACAGGACTATGGCTACACCTTC
>TRBV11-3|NA|TRBJ1-5|NA
CASSQYANQPQHF
TGTGCCAGCAGCCAGTACGCAAATCAGCCCCAGCATTTT
>TRBV7-2|NA|TRBJ1-2|NA
CASSLGAWNYGYTF
TGTGCCAGCAGCTTAGGCGCGTGGAACTATGGCTACACCTTC
>TRBV7-6|few|TRBJ1-1|NA
CASSLFWGSNTEAFF
TGTGCCAGCAGCTTATTTTGGGGGTCCAACACTGAAGCTTTCTTT
>TRBV5-1|NA|TRBJ1-2|NA
CASSSGTTGYTF
TGCGCCAGCAGCTCCGGGACTACGGGCTACACCTTC
>TRBV30|NA|TRBJ1-4|NA
CAWSVWANEKLFF
TGTGCCTGGAGTGTGTGGGCTAATGAAAAACTGTTTTTT
>TRBV6-5|NA|TRBJ1-1|NA
CASSYSAGNTEAFF
TGTGCCAGCAGTTACTCCGCAGGGAACACTGAAGCTTTCTTT
>TRBV5-1|NA|TRBJ2-3|NA
CASSLWSGRSDTQYF
TGCGCCAGCAGCTTGTGGTCGGGGAGATCAGATACGCAGTATTTT
>TRBV21-1|NA|TRBJ2-3|NA
CASSKEVAGGSTDTQYF
NA
>TRBV5-1|NA|TRBJ1-2|TRBD1
CASSLGQGPYGYTF
TGCGCCAGCAGCTTGGGACAGGGCCCCTATGGCTACACCTTC
>TRBV6-5|NA|TRBJ1-2|NA
CASSYDRSHYGYTF
TGTGCCAGCAGCTACGACAGGAGCCACTATGGCTACACCTTC
>TRBV5-1|few|TRBJ2-1|TRBD1
CASSPGQGAYNEQFF
TGCGCCAGCAGCCCGGGACAGGGGGCCTACAATGAGCAGTTCTTC
>TRBV7-2|few|TRBJ2-7|TRBD2
CASSRGLAGVEQYF
TGTGCCAGCAGCCGGGGACTAGCGGGAGTCGAGCAGTACTTC
>TRBV7-3|NA|TRBJ2-2|TRBD2
CASSPGTSGPGELFF
TGTGCCAGCAGCCCCGGGACTAGCGGGCCCGGGGAGCTGTTTTTT
>TRBV6-1|NA|TRBJ2-1|TRBD1
CASAGTGALYEQFF
TGTGCCAGCGCCGGGACAGGGGCTCTCTATGAGCAGTTCTTC
>TRBV5-1|few|TRBJ2-3|NA
CASSLRSGRSIWDTQYF
TGCGCCAGCAGCTTGAGGTCCGGACGATCGATTTGGGATACGCAGTATTTT
>TRBV5-1|NA|TRBJ2-5|NA
CASSLEGGETQYF
TGCGCCAGCAGCTTGGAAGGGGGGGAGACCCAGTACTTC
>TRBV7-9|NA|TRBJ1-4|NA
CASSSLGSREKLFF
TGTGCCAGCAGCTCCCTAGGGTCGAGAGAAAAACTGTTTTTT
>TRBV18|NA|TRBJ2-3|NA
CASSPLEGGDGTDTQYF
TGTGCCAGCTCACCACTGGAAGGGGGAGACGGCACAGATACGCAGTATTTT
>TRBV7-2|once|TRBJ2-3|NA
CASSLDRGDTQYF
TGTGCCAGCAGCTTAGATAGGGGAGATACGCAGTATTTT
>TRBV6-5|few|TRBJ1-1|TRBD1
CASSYGTVNTEAFF
TGTGCCAGCAGTTACGGGACAGTAAACACTGAAGCTTTCTTT
>TRBV6-6|NA|TRBJ1-2|NA
CASSYVWNYGYTF
TGTGCCAGCAGTTACGTTTGGAACTATGGCTACACCTTC
>TRBV7-3|NA|TRBJ2-7|NA
CASSPQSIEQYF
TGTGCCAGCAGCCCCCAATCGATCGAGCAGTACTTC
>TRBV5-4|NA|TRBJ1-2|TRBD1
CASSPEGTGYGYTF
TGTGCCAGCAGCCCGGAAGGGACAGGGTATGGCTACACCTTC
>TRBV6-6|few|TRBJ1-1|NA
CASSSRSNTEAFF
TGTGCCTCAAGTTCCAGGTCAAACACTGAAGCTTTCTTT
>TRBV11-2|NA|TRBJ1-2|NA
CASSLQWGSRSYTF
TGTGCCAGCAGCTTACAGTGGGGGAGTAGGAGCTACACCTTC
>TRBV5-1|once|TRBJ2-7|NA
CASSRDSPPYEQYF
TGCGCCAGCAGCCGGGACTCCCCGCCCTACGAGCAGTACTTC